This T cell receptor beta chain originates from a study of long-term antiretroviral therapy in people with HIV. Overall study results and limits: Clones that had undergone expansion before ART dominated the repertoire at all time points. All blood samples came from the years 2004 to 2017, possibly under older ART regimens. HIV repertoires showed narrower CDR3 length ranges than controls.

As concerns this clone: Its antigen is unknown.

Samples were assayed with immunoSEQ v3.0 at survey level. Method: immunoSEQ multiplex PCR; TCRdb's copy keeps in-frame clones and lacks some. The table includes about 4,800 clones, more than 70% detected once. The CDR3 loop spans 14 amino acids. Per germline, CDR1 MNHNS and CDR2 SASEGT. V shed 4 bases and J 4 bases; nucleotides not matched to a gene: 4. The genes are TRBV6-1 and TRBJ1-2, with TRBD1 identical over 9 bases. The TCR sequence derives from a woman aged 50 to 60 with HIV. The sequenced sample was unsorted PBMCs, obtained 1.3 years after starting antiretroviral therapy. CDR3 sequence: CASSGQGVGYGYTF. The CDR3 region has the DNA TGTGCCAGCAGTGGACAGGGGGTAGGCTATGGCTACACCTTC.